This T cell receptor (beta chain) was profiled in a study of blood T cells in healthy people across ages. The CDR3 sequence is 15 residues long. Per the germline V gene, CDR1 is MRHNA and CDR2 is SNTAGT. Study findings and constraints: In these data, TCR beta diversity tracked strongly with naive T cell percentage. The study could not conclusively compare naive and antigen-experienced cells, given its unsorted PBMCs.

Then a second PCR, running about 6 to 12 cycles, was carried out with a sample-barcoded 5' primer and a J-beta primer mix. TCRdb ran MiXCR on the 5' RACE reads and lists one entry per CDR3 protein. The sample has approximately 2,000,000 distinct CDR3 sequences, about two fifths seen once. Notes on this clonotype: Its antigen is not identified. Its ends do not fully match the called genes, so a read error is possible.

V and J are TRBV6-4 and TRBJ1-2, with TRBD1 matching 7 bases. The source material was blood. This TCR was sampled from a human donor in good health. The DNA for the CDR3 is TGTGCCAGCAGTGCCGACGACAGGGCTATATATGGCCACACCTTC. Its protein product is CASSADDRAIYGHTF.